The 32 T cell receptor beta chains reported below all come from one sample, sequenced in a study of post-analysis software for immune sequencing data (dated by TCRdb to the mid-2010s). The investigation overall reported the following: Roughly 5 TRBV segments, including TRBV5-6, TRBV5-1 and TRBV20-1, were significantly more frequent in patients than controls.

No antigen has been identified for these receptors. Library creation used PCR. This sample was sequenced with an Illumina HiSeq 2500. Unique molecular identifiers were incorporated into TCR beta cDNA libraries to reduce PCR and sequencing biases. TCRdb trimmed public reads at Q25 via fastp, called clones via MiXCR and kept in-frame beta chains. Each entry merges the rows of one CDR3 protein and shows their most common DNA and genes. In all, the sample holds about 540,000 distinct CDR3 sequences, and less than 40% of those were seen once. In total, the top ten clones hold 5% to 6% of the sample. Sequencing input: blood. Receptors were obtained from a girl aged 2 to 17 with multiple sclerosis.

This clonotype has ten or more counts. This chain links TRBV11-2 with TRBJ2-1, with TRBD2 as a possible D gene (5 bases). The CDR3 length is 16 residues. The germline V gene has CDR1 SGHAT and CDR2 FQNNGV. V was shortened by 5 bases and J by 0 bases, with 14 bases between the two germline ends. This CDR3 is CASSGIGLASYNEQFF. In DNA, the CDR3 is TGTGCCAGCAGCGGTATAGGGCTAGCCTCCTACAATGAGCAGTTCTTC.

The chain carries TRBV4-1 and TRBJ1-1; D ambiguous. With 1 base removed from V and 3 bases from J, the gap between germline ends came to 12 bases. CDR3 length equals 15 residues. Germline CDR1 and CDR2: MGHRA and YSYEKL. In DNA form, the CDR3 reads TGCGCCAGCAGCCAAGTGTCCGGAGTTTACACTGAAGCTTTCTTT. Translation gives CASSQVSGVYTEAFF.

The CDR3 loop reads CSARDRSWGLPALMETQYF. DNA of the CDR3: TGCAGTGCTAGAGATCGAAGTTGGGGACTACCTGCCCTTATGGAGACCCAGTACTTC. The chain is built from TRBV20-1 and TRBJ2-5; the match to TRBD2 covers 7 bases. Germline lookup yields CDR1 DFQATT and CDR2 SNEGSKA (reference sequence). The CDR3 extends over 19 amino acids. V lost 0 bases, J lost 5 bases, and 21 bases stayed unmatched.

This clonotype was detected a few times. The chain uses TRBV29-1 and TRBJ1-2; D is unclear. CDR1 is SQVTM and CDR2 is ANQGSEA in the germline V gene. This CDR3 region has 14 residues. V dropped 0 bases and J dropped 1 base, with 9 bases sitting between them. The CDR3 reads CSVEDLGSNYGYTF. The CDR3 nucleotides are TGCAGCGTTGAAGATCTAGGCAGTAACTATGGCTACACCTTC.

This clonotype was detected only a few times. V is TRBV18 and J is TRBJ2-6, with D unclear. CDR1 KGHSH and CDR2 LQKENI come from the germline V gene. This CDR3 region has 17 residues. Trimming took off 1 base at V and 0 bases at J, with 10 bases between the two ends. Here the CDR3 DNA reads TGTGCCAGCTCACCACTTACAGCCCTCTCTGGGGCCAACGTCCTGACTTTC. Translated, it gives CASSPLTALSGANVLTF.

This chain joins TRBV29-1 and TRBJ2-1; D could derive from TRBD1 or TRBD2 (7 bases each). The germline gives CDR1 SQVTM, CDR2 ANQGSEA. V dropped 7 bases and J dropped 7 bases, with 20 bases sitting between them. The CDR3 is 14 amino acids. DNA of the CDR3: TGCAGCGCCAGGGGGGGGACCGCTTGGAATGAGCAGTTCTTC. Amino acids: CSARGGTAWNEQFF.

Concerning this clonotype: The junction departs from the called germline gene at one end, perhaps through a read error. This chain uses TRBV20-1 with TRBJ2-3; D possibly uses TRBD1 or TRBD2 (5 bases each). The CDR3 has 14 residues. Per germline, CDR1 DFQATT and CDR2 SNEGSKA (reference sequence). The CDR3 coding sequence is TGCAGTGCGAGAGTCGGGGCGAACACAGATACGCAGTATTTT. This gives the protein CSARVGANTDTQYF.

This clonotype was detected only a few times. The V call is TRBV28, the J call TRBJ1-2, with 7 bases identical to TRBD1. Trimming removed 8 bases from V and 3 bases from J; junction bases left unmatched: 6. The CDR3 length is 13 residues. The germline gives CDR1 MDHEN, CDR2 SYDVKM. In DNA form, the CDR3 reads TGTGCCAGCTGGGACAGCGATCACTATGGCTACACCTTC. Residues: CASWDSDHYGYTF.

The rearrangement joins TRBV6-4 to TRBJ2-5; tentatively, D is TRBD1 (5 bases). V was pared by 4 bases and J by 5 bases, with 11 bases between. Per the germline V gene, CDR1 is MRHNA and CDR2 is SNTAGT. The CDR3 is made up of 13 amino acids. The CDR3: CASSVVSGETQYF. CDR3 bases: TGTGCCAGCAGTGTTGTGTCAGGGGAGACCCAGTACTTC.

V usage is TRBV27 and J usage is TRBJ2-7; TRBD1 matches at 8 bases. From germline, CDR1 is MNHEY and CDR2 SMNVEV (reference sequence). This CDR3 is built from 12 residues. The junction had 4 bases not matched to a gene; V was cut back by 6 bases and J by 6 bases. CDR3 loop: CASRTTGAEQYF. In DNA form, the CDR3 reads TGTGCCAGCAGAACGACAGGGGCCGAGCAGTACTTC.

The chain has TRBV6-1 and TRBJ1-1, with 7 bases that match TRBD1. CDR1 is MNHNS, CDR2 SASEGT, per germline. The CDR3 is 14 residues long. Losses at the gene ends were 8 bases for V and 3 bases for J; bases not matched to a gene: 9. CDR3 DNA: TGTGCCAGCCAACTTGGGACAGCTTACACTGAAGCTTTCTTT. Its protein product is CASQLGTAYTEAFF.

The J gene is TRBJ1-4, the V gene TRBV11-2; D is ambiguous. The CDR3 spans 14 residues. CDR1 and CDR2 (germline): SGHAT, FQNNGV. Trimming pared 7 bases from V and 0 bases from J, leaving 9 bases between. CDR3 sequence reads: CASTNEATNEKLFF. The DNA of the CDR3 is TGTGCCAGCACCAACGAGGCAACTAATGAAAAACTGTTTTTT.

The gene calls are TRBV20-1 and TRBJ1-1; D possibly corresponds to TRBD1 (5 bases). Germline V CDR1 and CDR2: DFQATT, SNEGSKA (reference sequence). The CDR3 spans 11 residues. Trimming removed 5 bases at V and 1 base at J, with 5 bases between. CDR3 bases: TGCAGTGCTCAGGGGAACACTGAAGCTTTCTTT. Translated, it gives CSAQGNTEAFF.

The sample holds a few counts of this clonotype. The DNA for the CDR3 is TGCAGCGTTGACGGCATCTATGGCTACACCTTC. This codes for CSVDGIYGYTF. The gene calls are TRBV29-1 and TRBJ1-2, with D unresolved. Trimming cost V 3 bases and J 4 bases, with 6 bases left between them. Germline V gives CDR1 SQVTM, CDR2 ANQGSEA. There are 11 residues in the CDR3. The full variable domain, its missing parts supplied by reference TRBV29-1 and TRBJ1-2, is SAVISQKPSRDICQRGTSLTIQCQVDSQVTMMFWYRQQPGQSLTLIATANQGSEATYESGFVIDKFPISRPNLTFSTLTVSNMSPEDSSIYLCSVDGIYGYTFGSGTRLTVV.

V usage is TRBV24-1 and J usage is TRBJ2-5, with 9 bases matching TRBD1. The CDR3 is 17 amino acids. The V segment lost 2 bases and the J segment 3 bases; nucleotides outside the gene matches: 9. Germline V CDR1 and CDR2: KGHDR, SFDVKD. DNA of the CDR3: TGTGCCACCAGTGATTCCGGACAGGGGAGTAGGGAAGAGACCCAGTACTTC. Translation: CATSDSGQGSREETQYF.

Worth noting for this clonotype: Lacking the conserved final phenylalanine or tryptophan, this CDR3 likely reflects a read error. V gene TRBV12-3 or TRBV12-4 combines with J gene TRBJ2-3, with D unclear. The CDR3 covers 14 residues. The CDR3 coding sequence is TGTGCCAGCAGTCCCAGAGTGAGCACAGATGCGCAGTATTCC. Its protein is CASSPRVSTDAQYS.

This clonotype was recorded once. The CDR3 DNA follows: TGTGCCAGCAGCGGCCGATACCGGGACGCCTACGAGCAGTACTTC. Its translation: CASSGRYRDAYEQYF. V and J are TRBV7-8 and TRBJ2-7; TRBD1 or TRBD2 may be the D gene (5 bases each). The germline V gene encodes CDR1 SGHVS and CDR2 FQNEAQ. V gave up 5 bases and J gave up 2 bases, with 16 bases separating them. The CDR3 has 15 residues.

Of note for this clonotype: The germline gene is not matched at one end of the junction; a read error may be the cause. The chain joins TRBV10-3 to TRBJ2-1; D perhaps matches TRBD2 (5 bases). Germline-derived CDR1 and CDR2 are ENHRY and SYGVKD. There are 14 residues in the CDR3. This CDR3 is CAISESIQVGEQVF. In nucleotides, the CDR3 is TGTGCCATCAGTGAGTCGATCCAGGTTGGGGAGCAGGTCTTC.

The chain joins TRBV9 to TRBJ2-5; D remains unclear. CDR3 size: 14 residues. V was trimmed by 0 bases and J by 11 bases, leaving 17 bases between them. CDR1 is SGDLS and CDR2 is YYNGEE in the germline V gene. CDR3 nucleotide sequence: TGTGCCAGCAGCGTAGTACCCGATTCCTACGGGCAGTACTTC. Amino acid sequence: CASSVVPDSYGQYF.

This clonotype was observed a handful of times. The chain recombines TRBV27 with TRBJ1-1; D call uncertain. Trimming removed 3 bases from V and 1 base from J, with 12 bases in between. Germline-derived CDR1 and CDR2 are MNHEY and SMNVEV (reference sequence). This CDR3 has 15 residues. CDR3 protein: CASSLSSPGNTEAFF. CDR3 DNA sequence: TGTGCCAGCAGTTTGAGTTCTCCGGGGAACACTGAAGCTTTCTTT.

This clonotype occurred a few times. The rearrangement uses TRBV5-1 and TRBJ2-5, with D possibly matching TRBD1 (5 bases). Germline V lookup: CDR1 SGHRS, CDR2 YFSETQ. CDR3 length: 13 residues. The V end was cut by 5 bases, the J end by 0 bases, with 8 bases between. DNA of the CDR3: TGCGCCAGCAGGGAGACAGACCAAGAGACCCAGTACTTC. Encoded protein: CASRETDQETQYF.

This clonotype has just a few counts. The chain uses TRBV12-5 and TRBJ2-1; 8 bases match TRBD1. The CDR3 is 18 residues long. Germline values: CDR1 LGHNT, CDR2 FRNRAP. Trimming at V came to 0 bases and at J to 6 bases, leaving 13 bases not matched to a gene. For the CDR3, the DNA is TGTGCTAGTGGTTTGGTACGAGGTCCAGGGGGCTTCTCCAATGAGCAGTTCTTC. Its translation is CASGLVRGPGGFSNEQFF.

The rearrangement joins TRBV5-1 to TRBJ2-5; D might be TRBD1 or TRBD2, each matching 5 bases. The V gene's germline CDR1 is SGHRS and CDR2 YFSETQ. This CDR3 has 13 amino acids. V was trimmed by 2 bases and J by 11 bases, leaving 16 bases between them. The CDR3 sequence is CASSFQGPNEQYF. In nucleotides, the CDR3 is TGCGCCAGCAGCTTCCAGGGACCCAATGAGCAGTACTTC.

This clonotype was recorded once. The J gene is TRBJ1-1, the V gene TRBV3-1, with D hard to call. Trimming removed 4 bases at V and 1 base at J, with 19 bases between. The germline V gene has CDR1 LGHDT and CDR2 YNNKEL (reference sequence). The CDR3 runs 17 residues. CDR3 in DNA: TGTGCCAGCAGCCCGCAAATCCCGACCAGACAGAACACTGAAGCTTTCTTT. Translating gives CASSPQIPTRQNTEAFF.

The rearrangement links TRBV9 to TRBJ2-6, with 8 bases aligning to TRBD1. CDR1 and CDR2 (germline): SGDLS, YYNGEE. The CDR3 contains 17 residues. V shed 0 bases, J shed 0 bases, and the junction held 2 bases outside the gene matches. CDR3 nucleotides: TGTGCCAGCAGCGTAGTAGGGACAGGCTCTGGGGCCAACGTCCTGACTTTC. Protein sequence: CASSVVGTGSGANVLTF.

The chain has TRBV20-1 and TRBJ2-3, with D uncertain. CDR3 length: 12 amino acids. Germline V lookup: CDR1 DFQATT, CDR2 SNEGSKA (reference sequence). Trimming removed 6 bases from V and 0 bases from J, with 7 bases in between. DNA for the CDR3: TGCAGTGCCCTCCTAAGCACAGATACGCAGTATTTT. Translating gives CSALLSTDTQYF.

This clonotype was counted many times. The V gene is TRBV24-1, the J gene TRBJ2-1, with 13 bases that match TRBD2. The CDR3 loop spans 16 amino acids. Trimming at V came to 3 bases and at J to 7 bases, leaving 5 bases not matched to a gene. CDR1 and CDR2 (germline): KGHDR, SFDVKD. The CDR3 DNA is TGTGCCACCAGTGATCCGACTAGCGGGGGGTGGAATGAGCAGTTCTTC. The encoded protein is CATSDPTSGGWNEQFF.

The chain combines TRBV6-5 with TRBJ1-5, with D possibly TRBD1 on 5 matching bases. The V and J ends lost 2 bases and 9 bases respectively, with 17 bases between them. Germline CDR1 MNHEY, CDR2 SVGAGI. The CDR3 totals 15 residues. The CDR3 DNA reads TGTGCCAGCAGTTACGGGCGGCAGGGCAGTACGCCCCAGCATTTT. This encodes CASSYGRQGSTPQHF.

Only a few counts were recorded for this clonotype. This sequence joins TRBV12-3 or TRBV12-4 and TRBJ1-1, with D perhaps matching TRBD1 (6 bases). V was cut by 3 bases and J by 1 base, with 12 bases left in between. The CDR3 totals 15 residues. The CDR3 loop reads CASSFPGHQNTEAFF. CDR3 DNA sequence: TGTGCCAGCAGTTTTCCGGGACACCAGAACACTGAAGCTTTCTTT.

This chain uses TRBV20-1 with TRBJ2-4; either TRBD1 or TRBD2 may supply D (6 bases each). The V gene's germline CDR1 is DFQATT and CDR2 SNEGSKA (reference sequence). The germline V and J ends were trimmed by 0 bases and 0 bases, with 15 bases remaining between them. CDR3 size: 17 residues. CDR3 residues: CSARDLGGPGAKNIQYF. As DNA, the CDR3 is TGCAGTGCTAGAGATCTCGGGGGCCCAGGAGCCAAAAACATTCAGTACTTC.

V gene TRBV15 combines with J gene TRBJ1-2, with D hard to call. This CDR3 has 15 residues. Deletions cut 2 bases from V and 2 bases from J, with 12 bases between. CDR1 is LNHNV, CDR2 YYDKDF, per germline (reference sequence). The CDR3 sequence: CATSRTTDGNYGYTF. CDR3 in DNA: TGTGCCACCAGCAGAACTACGGACGGAAACTATGGCTACACCTTC.

Many counts were recorded for this clonotype. The V and J genes are TRBV6-1 and TRBJ2-1; D possibly uses TRBD1 or TRBD2 (5 bases each). Trimming pared 7 bases from V and 0 bases from J, leaving 10 bases between. Germline V gene data show CDR1 as MNHNS and CDR2 as SASEGT. The CDR3 runs 14 residues. The CDR3 DNA reads TGTGCCAGCACCCGGGACCCCTCCTACAATGAGCAGTTCTTC. Protein: CASTRDPSYNEQFF.